The 3 T cell receptor beta chains in this list originate from one sample, sequenced in a study of blood T cells in healthy people across ages. Using a J-beta primer mix together with a sample-barcoded 5' primer, a second PCR was run for about 7 to 12 cycles. A single record per CDR3 protein comes from TCRdb applying MiXCR to the 5' RACE reads. The profile shows 800,000 to 950,000 distinct CDR3 sequences, roughly 29% of them singletons. Another study also made use of these data, one on T cells of mothers and their children.

Sample: blood. The receptors originated from a woman aged 40 to 50 in good health.

This clonotype was counted at least ten times. The rearrangement links TRBV7-9 to TRBJ2-5; 8 nucleotides agree with TRBD1. CDR3 length: 14 amino acids. V dropped 3 bases and J dropped 5; count of bases not matched to a gene: 5. CDR1 is SEHNR and CDR2 is FQNEAQ in the germline V gene (reference sequence). DNA for the CDR3: TGTGCCAGCAGCTTCTCAGGGGGCAGGGAGACCCAGTACTTC. Residues: CASSFSGGRETQYF.

The V call is TRBV12-5, the J call TRBJ2-4; tentative D call: TRBD2 (5 bases). Gene TRBJ2-5 matches the end of the DNA better, so the J call may be wrong. The CDR3 has 14 amino acids. Germline-derived CDR1 and CDR2 are LGHNT and FRNRAP. CDR3 loop: CASGLGDYEETQYF. The CDR3, as DNA: TGTGCTAGTGGTTTGGGAGACTACGAAGAGACCCAGTACTTC.

This CDR3 is CASSFMGEGASNQPQHF. In nucleotides, the CDR3 is TGTGCCAGCAGTTTTATGGGGGAGGGGGCTAGCAATCAGCCCCAGCATTTT. V gene TRBV28 combines with J gene TRBJ1-5; 7 bases align to TRBD1. Trimming took 3 bases from V and 0 from J; bases not matched to a gene: 8. CDR1 and CDR2 from the germline V gene are MDHEN and SYDVKM. CDR3 length: 17 amino acids.